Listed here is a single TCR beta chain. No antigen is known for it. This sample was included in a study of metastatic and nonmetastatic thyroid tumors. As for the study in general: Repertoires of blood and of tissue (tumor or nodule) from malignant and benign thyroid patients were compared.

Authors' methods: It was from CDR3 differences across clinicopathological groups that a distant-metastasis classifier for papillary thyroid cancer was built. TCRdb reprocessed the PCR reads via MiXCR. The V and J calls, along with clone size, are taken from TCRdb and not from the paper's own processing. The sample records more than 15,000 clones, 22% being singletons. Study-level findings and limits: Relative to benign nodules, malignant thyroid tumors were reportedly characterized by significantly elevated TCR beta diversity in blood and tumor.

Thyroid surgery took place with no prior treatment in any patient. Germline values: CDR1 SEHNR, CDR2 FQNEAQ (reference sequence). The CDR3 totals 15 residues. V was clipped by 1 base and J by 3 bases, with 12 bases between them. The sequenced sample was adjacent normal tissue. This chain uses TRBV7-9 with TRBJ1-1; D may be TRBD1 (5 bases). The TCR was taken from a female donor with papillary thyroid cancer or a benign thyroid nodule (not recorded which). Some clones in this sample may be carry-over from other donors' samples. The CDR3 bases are TGTGCCAGCAGCTTAGTTGCAGGGAGCCACACTGAAGCTTTCTTT. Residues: CASSLVAGSHTEAFF.